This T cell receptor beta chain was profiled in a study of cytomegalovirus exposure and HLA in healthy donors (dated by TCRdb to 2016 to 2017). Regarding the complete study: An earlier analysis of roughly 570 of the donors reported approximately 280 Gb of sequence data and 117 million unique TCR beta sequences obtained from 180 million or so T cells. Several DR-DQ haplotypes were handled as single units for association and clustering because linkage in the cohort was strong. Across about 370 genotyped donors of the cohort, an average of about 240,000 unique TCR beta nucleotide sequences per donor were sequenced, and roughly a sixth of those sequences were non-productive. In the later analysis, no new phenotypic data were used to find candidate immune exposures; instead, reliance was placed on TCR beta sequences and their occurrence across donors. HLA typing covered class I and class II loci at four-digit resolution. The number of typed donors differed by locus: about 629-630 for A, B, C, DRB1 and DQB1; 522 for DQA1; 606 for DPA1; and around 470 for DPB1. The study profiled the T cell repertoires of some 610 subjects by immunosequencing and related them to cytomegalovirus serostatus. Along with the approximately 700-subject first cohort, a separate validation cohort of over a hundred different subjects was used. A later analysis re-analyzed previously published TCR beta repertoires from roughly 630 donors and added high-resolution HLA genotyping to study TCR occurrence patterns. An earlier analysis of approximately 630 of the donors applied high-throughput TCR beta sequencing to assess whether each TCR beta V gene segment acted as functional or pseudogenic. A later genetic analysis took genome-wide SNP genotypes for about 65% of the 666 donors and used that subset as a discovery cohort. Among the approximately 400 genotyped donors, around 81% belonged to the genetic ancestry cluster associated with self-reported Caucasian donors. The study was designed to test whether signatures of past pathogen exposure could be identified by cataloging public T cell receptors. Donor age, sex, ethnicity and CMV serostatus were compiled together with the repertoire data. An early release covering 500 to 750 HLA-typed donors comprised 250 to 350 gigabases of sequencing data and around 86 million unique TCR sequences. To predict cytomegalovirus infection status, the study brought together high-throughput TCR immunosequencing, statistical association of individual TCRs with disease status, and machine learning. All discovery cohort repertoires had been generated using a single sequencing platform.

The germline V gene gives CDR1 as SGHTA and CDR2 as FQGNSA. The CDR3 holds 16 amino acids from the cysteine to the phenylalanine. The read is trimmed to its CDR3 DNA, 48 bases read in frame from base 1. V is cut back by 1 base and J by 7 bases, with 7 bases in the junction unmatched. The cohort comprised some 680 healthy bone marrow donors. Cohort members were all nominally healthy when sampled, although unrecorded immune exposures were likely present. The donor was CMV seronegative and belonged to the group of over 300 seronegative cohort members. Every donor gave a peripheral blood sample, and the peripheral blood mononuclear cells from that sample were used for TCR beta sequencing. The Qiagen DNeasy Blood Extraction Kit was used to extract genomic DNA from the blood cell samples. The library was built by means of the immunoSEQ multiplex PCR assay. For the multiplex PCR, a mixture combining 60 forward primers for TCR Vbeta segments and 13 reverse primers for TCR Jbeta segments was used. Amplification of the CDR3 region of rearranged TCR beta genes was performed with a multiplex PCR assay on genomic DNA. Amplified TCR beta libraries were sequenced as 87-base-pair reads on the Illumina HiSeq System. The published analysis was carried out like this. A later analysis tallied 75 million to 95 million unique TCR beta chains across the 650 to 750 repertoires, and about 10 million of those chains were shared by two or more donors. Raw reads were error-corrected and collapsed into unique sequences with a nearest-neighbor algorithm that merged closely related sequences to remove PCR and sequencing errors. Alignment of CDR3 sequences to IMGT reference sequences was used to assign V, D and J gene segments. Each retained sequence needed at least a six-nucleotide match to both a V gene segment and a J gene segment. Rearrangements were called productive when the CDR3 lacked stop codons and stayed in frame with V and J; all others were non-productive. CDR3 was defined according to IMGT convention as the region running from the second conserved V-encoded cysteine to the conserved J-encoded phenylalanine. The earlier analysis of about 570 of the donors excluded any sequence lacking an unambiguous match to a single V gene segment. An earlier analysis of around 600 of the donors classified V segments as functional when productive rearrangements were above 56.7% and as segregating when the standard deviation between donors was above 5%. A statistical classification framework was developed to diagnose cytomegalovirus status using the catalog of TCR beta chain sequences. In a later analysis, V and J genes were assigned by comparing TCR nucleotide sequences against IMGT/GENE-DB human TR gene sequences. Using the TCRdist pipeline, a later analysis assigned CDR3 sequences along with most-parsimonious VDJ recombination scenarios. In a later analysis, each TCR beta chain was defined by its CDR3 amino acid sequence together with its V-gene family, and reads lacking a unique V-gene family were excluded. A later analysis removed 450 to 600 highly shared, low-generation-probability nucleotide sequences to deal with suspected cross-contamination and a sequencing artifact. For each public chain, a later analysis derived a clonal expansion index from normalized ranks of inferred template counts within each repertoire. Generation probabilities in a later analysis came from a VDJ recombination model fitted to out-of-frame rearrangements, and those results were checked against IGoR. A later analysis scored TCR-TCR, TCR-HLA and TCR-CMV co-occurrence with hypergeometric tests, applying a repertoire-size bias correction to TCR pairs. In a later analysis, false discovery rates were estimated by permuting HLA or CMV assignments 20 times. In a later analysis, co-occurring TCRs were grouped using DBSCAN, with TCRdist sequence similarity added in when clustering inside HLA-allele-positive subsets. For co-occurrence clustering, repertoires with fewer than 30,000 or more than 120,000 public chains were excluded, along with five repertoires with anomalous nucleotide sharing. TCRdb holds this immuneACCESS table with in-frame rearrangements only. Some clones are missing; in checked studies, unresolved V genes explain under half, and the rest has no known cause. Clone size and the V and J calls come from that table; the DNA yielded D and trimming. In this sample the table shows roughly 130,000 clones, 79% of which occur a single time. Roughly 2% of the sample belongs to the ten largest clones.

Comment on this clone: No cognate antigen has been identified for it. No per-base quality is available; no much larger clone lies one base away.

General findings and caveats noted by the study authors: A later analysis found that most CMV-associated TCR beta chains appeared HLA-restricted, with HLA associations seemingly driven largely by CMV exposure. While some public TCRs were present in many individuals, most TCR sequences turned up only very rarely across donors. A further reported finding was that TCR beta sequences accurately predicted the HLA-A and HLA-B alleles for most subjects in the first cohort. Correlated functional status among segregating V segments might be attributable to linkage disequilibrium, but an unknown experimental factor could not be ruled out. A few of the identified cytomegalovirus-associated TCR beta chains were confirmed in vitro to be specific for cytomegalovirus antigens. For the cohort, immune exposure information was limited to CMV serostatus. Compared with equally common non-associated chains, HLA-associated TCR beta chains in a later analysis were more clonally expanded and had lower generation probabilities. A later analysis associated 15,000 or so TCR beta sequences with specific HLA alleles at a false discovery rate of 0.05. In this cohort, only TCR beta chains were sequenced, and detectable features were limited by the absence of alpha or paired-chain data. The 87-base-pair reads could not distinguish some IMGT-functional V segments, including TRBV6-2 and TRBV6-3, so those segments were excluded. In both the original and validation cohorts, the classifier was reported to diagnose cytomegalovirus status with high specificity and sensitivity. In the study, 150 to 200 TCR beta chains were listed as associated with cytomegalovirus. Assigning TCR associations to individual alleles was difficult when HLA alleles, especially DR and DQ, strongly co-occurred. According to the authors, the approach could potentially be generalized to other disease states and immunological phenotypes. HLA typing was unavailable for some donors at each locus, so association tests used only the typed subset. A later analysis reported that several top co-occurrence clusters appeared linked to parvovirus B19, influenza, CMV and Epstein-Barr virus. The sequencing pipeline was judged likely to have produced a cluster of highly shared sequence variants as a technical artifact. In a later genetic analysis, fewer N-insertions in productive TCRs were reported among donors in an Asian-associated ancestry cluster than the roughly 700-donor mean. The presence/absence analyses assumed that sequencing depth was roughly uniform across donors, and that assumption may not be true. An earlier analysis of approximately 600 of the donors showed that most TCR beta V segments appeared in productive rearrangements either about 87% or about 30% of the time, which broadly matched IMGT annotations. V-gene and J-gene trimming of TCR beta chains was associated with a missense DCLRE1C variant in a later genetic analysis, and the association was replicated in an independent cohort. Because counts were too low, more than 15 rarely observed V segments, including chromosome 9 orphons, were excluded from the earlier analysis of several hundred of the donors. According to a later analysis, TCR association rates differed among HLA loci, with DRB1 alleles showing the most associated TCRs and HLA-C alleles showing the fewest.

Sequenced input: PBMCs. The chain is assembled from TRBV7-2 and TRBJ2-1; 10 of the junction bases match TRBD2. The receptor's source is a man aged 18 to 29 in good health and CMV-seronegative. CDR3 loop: CASSLVSLAGANEQFF. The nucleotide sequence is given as TGTGCCAGCAGCTTAGTATCCCTAGCGGGGGCTAATGAGCAGTTCTTC.